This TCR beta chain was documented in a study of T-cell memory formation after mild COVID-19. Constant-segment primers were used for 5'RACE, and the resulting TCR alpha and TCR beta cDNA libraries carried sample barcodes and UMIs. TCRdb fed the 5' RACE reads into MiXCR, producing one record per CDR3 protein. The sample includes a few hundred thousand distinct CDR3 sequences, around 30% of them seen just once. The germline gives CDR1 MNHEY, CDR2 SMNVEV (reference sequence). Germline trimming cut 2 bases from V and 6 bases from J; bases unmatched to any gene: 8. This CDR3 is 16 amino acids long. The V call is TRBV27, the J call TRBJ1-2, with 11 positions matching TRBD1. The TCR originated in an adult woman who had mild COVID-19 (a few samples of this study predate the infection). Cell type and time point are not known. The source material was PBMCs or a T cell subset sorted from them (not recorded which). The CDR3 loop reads CASSLRWGTGGDGYTF. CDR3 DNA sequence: TGTGCCAGCAGTTTACGATGGGGGACAGGGGGAGATGGCTACACCTTC.